This TCR beta chain originates from a study of spatial heterogeneity in lung cancer (dated by TCRdb to between 2018 and 2020). For context, the study as a whole: Beta-chain transcripts were consistently detected in greater numbers than alpha-chain transcripts, which likely reflected higher beta-chain transcript abundance. Both alpha and beta chains were TCR-sequenced in roughly 200 tumor regions, under 85 matched nontumor lung samples and roughly 54 PBMC samples obtained at surgery. The study quantitatively compared TCR alpha and beta repertoires across multiple tumor regions, matched nontumor lung and blood in non-small cell lung cancer. In the raw uncorrected reads, each unique combination of TCR and UMI appeared on average more than ten times. Nonsynonymous mutation counts, determined by whole-exome sequencing of tumor tissue, were related to TCR repertoire features. Beyond this particular receptor, the publication reports: Confirming at a functional level the hypothesis that regional TCRs recognize regional mutations was considered to require additional single-cell paired TCR alpha and beta sequencing. Ubiquitous expanded tumor TCRs showed up in blood more often at tumor resection than at routine follow-up.

The library was built by means of 5' RACE. Sequenced using a NextSeq 500. The TCR library protocol attached a unique molecular identifier to each TCR cDNA molecule to allow correction of PCR and sequencing errors. The original methods were these. TCR identification, UMI-based error correction and CDR3 extraction were performed with Decombinator tools. TCRs above a frequency of 2 per 1,000, corresponding to the top 1% of the tumor frequency distribution, were defined as expanded. Each repertoire was subsampled 100 times to 5,000 TCRs, after which Renyi diversity was computed with the R vegan package. To build CDR3 similarity networks, amino acid triplet string-kernel similarity was used, and CDR3s were connected when their pairwise similarity was above 0.82. Through fastp at Q25 and MiXCR, TCRdb rebuilt clones from the public reads, retaining in-frame beta chains. Rows with a matching CDR3 protein are joined into one entry that keeps the most common DNA and genes. The V and J calls shown here were made by TCRdb, not taken from the authors' results. The sample yields some 11,000 distinct CDR3 sequences; 24% were counted once. The ten top clones hold 33% of the sample.

For CDR1 and CDR2, the germline V gene (reference sequence) lists SGHAT and FQDESV. V and J lose 2 bases and 6 bases, and a span of 13 bases separates them. Its CDR3 holds 15 amino acids, cysteine through phenylalanine. Only CDR3 DNA is held: 45 bases, read in frame from base 1. This clonotype was detected a few times. Its antigen target is currently unknown. Per-base qualities were not stored, and no clone one base away is much larger. Reading the label with the study, this specimen's time point is: sample taken at primary tumor resection. Whole RNA extracted from tumor and nontumor lung tissue, or from cryopreserved PBMC samples, was used for TCR sequencing without cell sorting. Donors were 70 or so patients with early-stage, untreated non-small cell lung cancer from the lung TRACERx cohort. Only patients for whom sufficient RNA was available from at least two tumor regions were selected for TCR sequencing.

The rearrangement joined TRBV11-1 to TRBJ2-2; tentative D gene TRBD1, with 6 bases matching. This clonotype was sampled from a female donor with early-stage non-small cell lung cancer. This material consisted of PBMCs, taken at surgery. Here the CDR3 is given as CASSLQGPGPGELFF. The nucleotide sequence is given as TGTGCCAGCAGCTTACAGGGGCCGGGGCCCGGGGAGCTGTTTTTT.